This passage covers 2 T cell receptor beta chains from one sample sequenced in a study of T cells in Graves' hyperthyroidism and ophthalmopathy. TCR beta CDR3 region amplification was performed from RNA transcripts. TCR CDR3 regions were first amplified by RT-PCR with HTBI primers. Using its own MiXCR run on the multiplex PCR reads, TCRdb lists one record per CDR3 protein. The sample has 250,000 to 300,000 distinct CDR3 sequences, more than 14% seen once. Sequencing was done on a sample of blood. These receptors originate from a woman aged 40-49 years with Graves' hyperthyroidism that later progressed to Graves' ophthalmopathy.

This clonotype showed up many times. The V and J genes are TRBV11-2 and TRBJ2-6; D uncertain. The CDR3 consists of 15 residues. V lost 6 bases and J lost 6, with 15 bases in between. Germline V lookup: CDR1 SGHAT, CDR2 FQNNGV. The CDR3 coding sequence is TGTGCCAGCAGAACCCCCGGGCGTCAGGCCAACGTCCTGACTTTC. This sequence encodes CASRTPGRQANVLTF. The variable domain in full, completed from reference TRBV11-2 and TRBJ2-6, reads EAGVAQSPRYKIIEKRQSVAFWCNPISGHATLYWYQQILGQGPKLLIQFQNNGVVDDSQLPKDRFSAERLKGVDSTLKIQPAKLEDSAVYLCASRTPGRQANVLTFGAGSRLTVL.

In this sample, this clonotype turned up many times. The J gene is TRBJ2-1, the V gene TRBV12-3 or TRBV12-4; TRBD1 agrees at 11 bases. J lost 6 bases, V lost 6 bases, and 7 bases had no gene match. This CDR3 has 15 residues. The CDR3 coding sequence is TGTGCCAGCAGGGTGGACAGGGGGCAGACCAATGAGCAGTTCTTC. Translation: CASRVDRGQTNEQFF.